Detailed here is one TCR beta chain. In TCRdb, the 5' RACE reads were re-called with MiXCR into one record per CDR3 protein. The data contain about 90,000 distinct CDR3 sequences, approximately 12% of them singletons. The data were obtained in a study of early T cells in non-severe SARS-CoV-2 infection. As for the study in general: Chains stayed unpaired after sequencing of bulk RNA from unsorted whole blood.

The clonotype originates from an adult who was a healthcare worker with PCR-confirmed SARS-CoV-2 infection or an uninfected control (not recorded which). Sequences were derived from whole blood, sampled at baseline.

The CDR3: CSARGQGLEKLFF. The CDR3 bases are TGCAGTGCTAGAGGACAGGGCCTCGAAAAACTGTTTTTT. The chain is built from TRBV20-1 and TRBJ1-4; 7 positions match TRBD1. V shed 1 base and J 8 bases; nucleotides not matched to a gene: 4. The V gene's germline CDR1 is DFQATT and CDR2 SNEGSKA (reference sequence). The CDR3 sequence is 13 residues long.